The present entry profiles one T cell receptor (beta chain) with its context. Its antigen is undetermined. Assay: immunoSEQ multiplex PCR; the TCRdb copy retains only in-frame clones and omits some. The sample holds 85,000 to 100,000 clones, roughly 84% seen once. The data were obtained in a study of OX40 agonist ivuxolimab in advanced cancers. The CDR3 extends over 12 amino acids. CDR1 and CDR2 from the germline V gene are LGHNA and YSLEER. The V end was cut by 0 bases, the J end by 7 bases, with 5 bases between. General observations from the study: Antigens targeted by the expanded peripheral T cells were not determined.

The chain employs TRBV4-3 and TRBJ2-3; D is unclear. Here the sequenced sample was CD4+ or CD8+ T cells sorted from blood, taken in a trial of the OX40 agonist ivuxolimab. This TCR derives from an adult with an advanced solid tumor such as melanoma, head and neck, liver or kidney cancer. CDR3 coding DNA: TGCGCCAGCAGCCAAGAAGGAAATACGCAGTATTTT. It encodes CASSQEGNTQYF.